This T cell receptor beta chain was identified in a study of patients and donors after allogeneic stem cell transplantation. TCRdb reanalysed the RT-PCR reads using MiXCR and keeps one entry per CDR3 protein. The sample yields about 960,000 distinct CDR3 sequences, more than 15% seen once. Material: blood, either unsorted or a sorted T cell fraction (not recorded which). The sequence was collected from a human donor who was either an allogeneic HSCT recipient or a stem cell or donor lymphocyte infusion donor (not recorded which). It is not recorded whose cells these are; they may come from a transplant donor.

Here the CDR3 reads CAIRDRVSGNTIYF. CDR3 DNA sequence: TGTGCCATCAGGGACAGGGTCTCCGGAAACACCATATATTTT. The rearrangement joins TRBV10-3 to TRBJ1-3, with TRBD1 matching 8 bases. CDR1 is ENHRY, CDR2 SYGVKD, per germline. V shed 6 bases, J shed 4 bases, and the junction held 5 bases outside the gene matches. This CDR3 has 14 amino acids.